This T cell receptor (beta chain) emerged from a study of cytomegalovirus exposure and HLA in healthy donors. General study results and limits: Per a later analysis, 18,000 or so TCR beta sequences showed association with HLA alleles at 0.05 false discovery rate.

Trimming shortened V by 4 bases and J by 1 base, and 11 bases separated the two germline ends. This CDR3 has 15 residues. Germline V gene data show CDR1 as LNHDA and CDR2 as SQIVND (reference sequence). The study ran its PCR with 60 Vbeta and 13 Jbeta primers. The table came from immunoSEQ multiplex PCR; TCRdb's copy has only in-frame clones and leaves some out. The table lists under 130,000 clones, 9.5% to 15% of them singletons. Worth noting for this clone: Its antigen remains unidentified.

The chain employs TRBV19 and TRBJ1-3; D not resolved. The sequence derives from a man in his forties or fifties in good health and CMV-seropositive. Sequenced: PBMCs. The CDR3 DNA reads TGTGCCAGTAGTACGAGCGTGCGGTCTGGAAACACCATATATTTT. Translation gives CASSTSVRSGNTIYF.